This T cell receptor beta chain was identified during a study of cytotoxic CD8 clonotypes in ibrutinib-treated CLL. Trimming stripped 1 base from V and 7 bases from J, with 11 bases between. Germline V gene lookup returns CDR1 LNHNV and CDR2 YYDKDF (reference sequence). CDR3 size: 14 residues. Investigators sought sequencing depths of between 1 in 200,000 and 1 in 1 million T cells. Here immunoSEQ multiplex PCR was the method, and the copy in TCRdb shows in-frame clones only, minus some. Counted here are about 44,000 clones, 60% to 80% occurring once; the ten biggest clones make up about 13%. The origin of this receptor is a human donor with chronic lymphocytic leukemia. The material was PBMCs, obtained after 12 months of ibrutinib treatment. The chain couples TRBV15 to TRBJ1-5; no reliable D call. CDR3 DNA sequence: TGTGCCACCAGCAGAGGGGGAGGGCGACAGCCCCAGCATTTT. Residues: CATSRGGGRQPQHF.